This T cell receptor (beta chain) is from a study of T cells in Graves' hyperthyroidism and ophthalmopathy. The TCR beta CDR3 regions underwent amplification using RNA transcripts as the source. The HTBI set primed first-round TCR CDR3 RT-PCR. In TCRdb, the multiplex PCR reads were re-called with MiXCR into one record per CDR3 protein. Of 500,000 or so distinct CDR3 sequences detected, about 15% appear once; the ten largest clones hold about 31%. V was trimmed by 7 bases and J by 0 bases, leaving 12 bases between them. The CDR3 consists of 14 residues. This clonotype was detected ten times or more. Based on clinical symptoms, serum thyroxine and TRAb, thyroid ultrasound and orbital computed tomography, diagnoses were reached.

Sequenced material: blood. The chain joins TRBV12-3 or TRBV12-4 to TRBJ1-1; D remains unclear. This receptor was taken from a woman aged 25 to 39 with Graves' ophthalmopathy. CDR3 protein: CASTPEGMNTEAFF. CDR3 DNA sequence: TGTGCCAGCACCCCGGAGGGTATGAACACTGAAGCTTTCTTT.